The TCR beta chain described here comes from a study of shared clonotypes between healthy human individuals. Study-wide background: A couple of women and a few men aged 18 to 49 made up the donors. Regarding the study as a whole: Only blood samples were collected, and tissue repertoires likely differ.

Germline V gene sequence: CDR1 MNHEY, CDR2 SMNVEV (reference sequence). The CDR3 contains 16 residues. Deep-level assay runs were performed. TCRdb keeps only in-frame clones here, not all; method: immunoSEQ multiplex PCR. The sample has fewer than 700,000 clones, around three quarters seen once; the top ten hold about 11%. There were only Caucasian adults among the donors, and all lived in Nashville, Tennessee. With respect to this clone: What it recognizes is unknown. This sample includes further DNA sequences coding for the same CDR3.

V gene TRBV27 combines with J gene TRBJ2-5; no clear D. The end of the DNA aligns better with TRBJ2-7, so the J call may be wrong. Sequencing was performed on PBMCs. This clonotype was obtained from a woman aged 40 to 50 in good health. Some clones in this sample may be carry-over from other donors' samples. CDR3: CASSLRARPERYEQYF. In nucleotides, the CDR3 is TGTGCCAGCAGTTTAAGGGCGCGTCCTGAACGCTACGAGCAGTACTTC.